The clone carrying this TCR beta chain has more than one count but fewer than ten. This specimen comes from a study of human T cells and chemical hapten exposure. The CDR3 contains 12 residues. Germline values: CDR1 SNHLY, CDR2 FYNNEI. Trimming shortened V by 11 bases and J by 1 base, and 12 bases separated the two germline ends. One entry per CDR3 protein, called by TCRdb with MiXCR from the RACE reads. The table has roughly 360,000 distinct CDR3 sequences, roughly 4.8% seen once; the top ten hold under 3%. Time point given: patch test 1, 2 weeks after DPC sensitization. Treatment specified: therapeutic diphenylcyclopropenone sensitization with weekly scalp DPC.

Sample: whole blood, taken in connection with sensitization to the hapten diphenylcyclopropenone (DPC). The chain recombines TRBV2 with TRBJ2-7, with D hard to call. The TCR sequence derives from a woman in her forties or fifties with alopecia areata. Some clones in this sample may be carry-over from other donors' samples. In DNA form, the CDR3 reads TGTGCCTCCGCCAGGCGTTCCTACGAGCAGTACTTC. It specifies CASARRSYEQYF. The variable domain in full, with the rest retrieved from reference TRBV2 and TRBJ2-7, is EPEVTQTPSHQVTQMGQEVILRCVPISNHLYFYWYRQILGQKVEFLVSFYNNEISEKSEIFDDQFSVERPDGSNFTLKIRSTKLEDSAMYFCASARRSYEQYFGPGTRLTVT.